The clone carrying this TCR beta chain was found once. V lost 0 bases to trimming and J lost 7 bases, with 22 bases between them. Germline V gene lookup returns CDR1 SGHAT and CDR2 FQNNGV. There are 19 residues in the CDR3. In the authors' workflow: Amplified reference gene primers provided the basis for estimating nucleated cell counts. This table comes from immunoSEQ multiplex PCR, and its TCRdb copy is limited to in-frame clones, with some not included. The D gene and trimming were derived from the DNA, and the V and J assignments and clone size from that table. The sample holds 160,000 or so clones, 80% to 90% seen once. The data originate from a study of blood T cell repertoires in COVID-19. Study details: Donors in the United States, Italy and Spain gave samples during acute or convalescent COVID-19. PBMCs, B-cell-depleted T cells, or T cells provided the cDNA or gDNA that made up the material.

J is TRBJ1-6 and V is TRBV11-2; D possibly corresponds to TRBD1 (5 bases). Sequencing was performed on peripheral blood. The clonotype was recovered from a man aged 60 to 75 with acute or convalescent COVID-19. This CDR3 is CASSLDPLMTARRNSPLHF. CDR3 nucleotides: TGTGCCAGCAGCTTAGACCCCCTTATGACAGCAAGAAGAAATTCACCCCTCCACTTT. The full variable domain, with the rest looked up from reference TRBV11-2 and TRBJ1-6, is EAGVAQSPRYKIIEKRQSVAFWCNPISGHATLYWYQQILGQGPKLLIQFQNNGVVDDSQLPKDRFSAERLKGVDSTLKIQPAKLEDSAVYLCASSLDPLMTARRNSPLHFGNGTRLTVT.